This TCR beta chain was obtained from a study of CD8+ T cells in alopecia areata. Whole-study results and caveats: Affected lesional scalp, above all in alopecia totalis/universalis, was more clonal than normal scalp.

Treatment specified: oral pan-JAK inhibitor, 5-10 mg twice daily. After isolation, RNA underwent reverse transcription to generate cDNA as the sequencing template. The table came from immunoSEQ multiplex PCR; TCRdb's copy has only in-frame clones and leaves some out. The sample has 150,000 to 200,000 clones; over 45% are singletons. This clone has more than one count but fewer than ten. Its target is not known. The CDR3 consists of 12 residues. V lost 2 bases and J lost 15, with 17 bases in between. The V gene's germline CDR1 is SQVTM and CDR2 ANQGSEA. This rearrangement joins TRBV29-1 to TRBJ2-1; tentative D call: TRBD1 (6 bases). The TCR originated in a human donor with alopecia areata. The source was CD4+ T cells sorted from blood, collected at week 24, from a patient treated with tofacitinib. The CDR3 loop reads CSVEWGQGPSFF. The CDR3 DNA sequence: TGCAGCGTTGAATGGGGGCAGGGCCCTTCGTTCTTC.